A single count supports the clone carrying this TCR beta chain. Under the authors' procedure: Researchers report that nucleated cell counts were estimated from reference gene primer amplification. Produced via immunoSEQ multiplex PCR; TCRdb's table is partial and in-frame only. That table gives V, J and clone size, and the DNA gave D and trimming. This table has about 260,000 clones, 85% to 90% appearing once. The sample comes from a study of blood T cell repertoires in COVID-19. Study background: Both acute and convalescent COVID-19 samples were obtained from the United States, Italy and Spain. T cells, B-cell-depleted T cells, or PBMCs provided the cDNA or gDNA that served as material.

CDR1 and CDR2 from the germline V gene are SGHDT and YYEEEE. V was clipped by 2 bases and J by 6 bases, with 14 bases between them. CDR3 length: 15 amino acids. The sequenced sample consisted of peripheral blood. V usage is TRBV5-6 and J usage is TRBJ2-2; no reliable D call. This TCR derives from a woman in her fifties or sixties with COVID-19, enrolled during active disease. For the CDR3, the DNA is TGTGCCAGCAGCTTAGAGGTGGCTCTATCCGGGGAGCTGTTTTTT. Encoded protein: CASSLEVALSGELFF.